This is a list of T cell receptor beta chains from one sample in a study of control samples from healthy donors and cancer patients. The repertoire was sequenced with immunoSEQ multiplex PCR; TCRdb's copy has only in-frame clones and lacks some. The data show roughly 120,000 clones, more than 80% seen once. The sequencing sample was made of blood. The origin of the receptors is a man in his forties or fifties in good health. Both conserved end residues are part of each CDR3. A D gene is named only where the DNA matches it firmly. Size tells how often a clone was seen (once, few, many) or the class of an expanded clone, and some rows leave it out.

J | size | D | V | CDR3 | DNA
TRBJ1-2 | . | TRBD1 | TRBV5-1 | CASSSTRDRANYGYTF | TGCGCCAGCAGCTCCACTCGGGACAGGGCCAACTATGGCTACACCTTC
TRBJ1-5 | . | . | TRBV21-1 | CASSAGAAGQLLPQHF | TGTGCCAGCAGCGCTGGGGCGGCGGGACAGCTCTTGCCCCAGCATTTT
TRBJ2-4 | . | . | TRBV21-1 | CASSVRQGWGPDIQYF | TGTGCCAGCAGCGTCCGGCAGGGTTGGGGCCCGGACATTCAGTACTTC
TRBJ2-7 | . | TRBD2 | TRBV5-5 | CASSLAGGTPYEQYF | TGTGCCAGCAGCTTAGCGGGGGGCACCCCCTACGAGCAGTACTTC
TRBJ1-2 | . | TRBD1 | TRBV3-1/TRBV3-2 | CASSLGQNYGYTF | TGTGCCAGCAGCCTGGGACAGAACTATGGCTACACCTTC
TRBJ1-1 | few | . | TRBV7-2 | CASSSMGGVAEAFF | TGTGCCAGCAGCTCCATGGGCGGGGTGGCTGAAGCTTTCTTT
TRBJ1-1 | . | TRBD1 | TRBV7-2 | CASSLFDRGNTEAFF | TGTGCCAGCAGCTTATTCGACAGGGGGAACACTGAAGCTTTCTTT
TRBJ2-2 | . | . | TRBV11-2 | CASSLERVLGTGELFF | TGTGCCAGCAGCCTAGAGAGGGTATTGGGCACCGGGGAGCTGTTTTTT
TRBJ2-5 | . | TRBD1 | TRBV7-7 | CASSLEDRGYQETQYF | TGTGCCAGCAGCTTAGAGGACAGGGGGTACCAAGAGACCCAGTACTTC
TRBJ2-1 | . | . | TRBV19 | CASEELPGRNEQFF | TGTGCCAGTGAAGAGTTACCGGGGAGGAATGAGCAGTTCTTC
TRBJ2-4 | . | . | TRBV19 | CASSIDEKNIQYF | TGTGCCAGTAGTATAGATGAAAAAAACATTCAGTACTTC
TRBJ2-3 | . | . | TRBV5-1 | CASSLTALSTDTQYF | TGCGCCAGCAGCTTGACAGCTCTCAGCACAGATACGCAGTATTTT
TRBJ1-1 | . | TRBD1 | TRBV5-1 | CASSLRGQGMGTEAFF | TGCGCCAGCAGCCTTCGGGGACAGGGGATGGGAACTGAAGCTTTCTTT
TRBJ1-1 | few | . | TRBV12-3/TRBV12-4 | CASSFGGVAEAFF | TGTGCCAGCAGTTTCGGTGGCGTCGCTGAAGCTTTCTTT
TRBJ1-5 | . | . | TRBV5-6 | CASSLDGAGIQPQHF | TGTGCCAGCAGCTTGGATGGGGCAGGGATTCAGCCCCAGCATTTT
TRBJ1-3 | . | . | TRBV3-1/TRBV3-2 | CASSHTGLGNTIYF | TGTGCCAGCAGCCATACAGGGCTTGGAAACACCATATATTTT
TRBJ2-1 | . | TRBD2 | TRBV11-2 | CASSARLAGDNEQFF | TGTGCCAGCAGCGCCCGACTAGCGGGGGACAATGAGCAGTTCTTC
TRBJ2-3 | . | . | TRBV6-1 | CASSEARSHYTDTQYF | TGTGCCAGCAGTGAAGCTAGGTCACACTACACAGATACGCAGTATTTT
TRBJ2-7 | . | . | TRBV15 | CATSRRPNEQYF | TGTGCCACCAGCAGACGCCCCAACGAGCAGTACTTC
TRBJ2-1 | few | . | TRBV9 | CASSRDGGYNEQFF | TGTGCCAGCAGCCGGGACGGTGGTTACAATGAGCAGTTCTTC
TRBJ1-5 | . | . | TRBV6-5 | CASSWRYSNQPQHF | TGTGCCAGCAGTTGGCGTTATAGCAATCAGCCCCAGCATTTT
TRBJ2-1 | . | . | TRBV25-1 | CASSEHGNEQFF | TGTGCCAGCAGTGAACATGGGAATGAGCAGTTCTTC
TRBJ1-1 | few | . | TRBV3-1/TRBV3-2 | CASSQFDTEAFF | TGTGCCAGCAGCCAATTTGACACTGAAGCTTTCTTT
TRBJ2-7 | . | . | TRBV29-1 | CSVEAGALSDYEQYF | TGCAGCGTTGAGGCCGGGGCCCTTTCTGACTACGAGCAGTACTTC
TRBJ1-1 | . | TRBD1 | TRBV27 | CASRDLTGVTEAFF | TGTGCCAGCAGGGACCTGACAGGGGTGACTGAAGCTTTCTTT
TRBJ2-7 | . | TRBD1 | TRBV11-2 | CASRISTGGEQYF | TGTGCCAGCAGAATCTCAACAGGGGGCGAGCAGTACTTC
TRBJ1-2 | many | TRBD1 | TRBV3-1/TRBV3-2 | CASSRQTGGNYGYTF | TGTGCCAGCAGCCGCCAAACAGGGGGCAACTATGGCTACACCTTC
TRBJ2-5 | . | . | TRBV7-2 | CASSLGQGGRNQYF | TGTGCCAGCAGCTTAGGGCAGGGGGGGAGAAACCAGTACTTC
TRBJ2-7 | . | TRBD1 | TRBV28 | CASSSGQGVGEQYF | TGTGCCAGCAGTTCGGGACAGGGAGTGGGGGAGCAGTACTTC
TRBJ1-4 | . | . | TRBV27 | CASSYGYRDLATNEKLFF | TGTGCCAGCAGTTATGGGTATCGGGACCTGGCAACTAATGAAAAACTGTTTTTT
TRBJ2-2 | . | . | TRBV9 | CASSEGNTGELFF | TGTGCCAGCAGCGAGGGGAACACCGGGGAGCTGTTTTTT
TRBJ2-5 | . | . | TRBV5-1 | CASSLDGDGVTQYF | TGCGCCAGCAGCTTGGACGGGGACGGTGTGACCCAGTACTTC
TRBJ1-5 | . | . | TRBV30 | CAWSVRVGYQPQHF | TGTGCCTGGAGTGTACGGGTGGGTTATCAGCCCCAGCATTTT
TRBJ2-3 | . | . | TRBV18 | CASSPLTSSTDTQYF | TGTGCCAGCTCACCGTTAACAAGCTCCACAGATACGCAGTATTTT
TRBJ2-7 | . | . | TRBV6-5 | CASSPPGNSYEQYF | TGTGCCAGCAGCCCCCCAGGGAACTCTTACGAGCAGTACTTC
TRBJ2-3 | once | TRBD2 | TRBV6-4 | CASSDQRRLAGHTDTQYF | TGTGCCAGCAGTGACCAGAGGCGACTAGCGGGTCATACAGATACGCAGTATTTT
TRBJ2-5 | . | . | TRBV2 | CASSRTETQYF | TGTGCCAGCAGTCGGACGGAGACCCAGTACTTC
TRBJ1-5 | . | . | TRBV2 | CASSEGPGRGGQPQHF | TGTGCCAGCAGTGAAGGGCCGGGCAGGGGAGGTCAGCCCCAGCATTTT
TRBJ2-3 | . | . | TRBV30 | CAWQTWKDTDTQYF | TGTGCCTGGCAGACATGGAAGGATACAGATACGCAGTATTTT
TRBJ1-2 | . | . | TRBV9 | CASSVGDGTYYGYTF | TGTGCCAGCAGCGTTGGGGACGGTACTTACTATGGCTACACCTTC
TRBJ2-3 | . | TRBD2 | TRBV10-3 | CAISAWTSGGLSTDTQYF | TGTGCCATCAGTGCTTGGACTAGCGGGGGGTTAAGCACAGATACGCAGTATTTT
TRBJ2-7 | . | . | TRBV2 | CASRSLGRSVYEQYF | TGTGCCAGCAGAAGCCTTGGCCGCTCGGTCTACGAGCAGTACTTC
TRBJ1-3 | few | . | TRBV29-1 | CSVDTGPGNTIYF | TGCAGCGTTGACACAGGGCCGGGAAACACCATATATTTT
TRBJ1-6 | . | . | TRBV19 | CATKEGWGDRNSPLHF | TGTGCCACCAAAGAGGGCTGGGGAGATCGTAATTCACCCCTCCACTTT
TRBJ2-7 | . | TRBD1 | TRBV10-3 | CATGQDSYEQYF | TGTGCCACAGGACAGGACTCCTACGAGCAGTACTTC
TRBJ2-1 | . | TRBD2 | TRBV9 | CASSAPAMRGGNEQFF | TGTGCCAGCAGCGCCCCTGCTATGCGGGGGGGGAATGAGCAGTTCTTC
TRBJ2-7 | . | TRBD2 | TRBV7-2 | CASSLKAGGYEQYF | TGTGCCAGCAGCTTAAAGGCGGGGGGGTACGAGCAGTACTTC
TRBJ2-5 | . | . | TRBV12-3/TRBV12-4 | CASSLSGRETQYF | TGTGCCAGCAGTTTGTCAGGGAGAGAGACCCAGTACTTC
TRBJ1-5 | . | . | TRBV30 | CAWSVDSQGQPQHF | TGTGCCTGGAGTGTAGACTCCCAAGGGCAGCCCCAGCATTTT
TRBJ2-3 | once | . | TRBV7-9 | CASRILVDTQYF | TGTGCCAGCAGGATACTAGTAGATACGCAGTATTTT
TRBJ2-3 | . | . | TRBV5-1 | CASSLDSPGEADTQYF | TGCGCCAGCAGCTTAGACTCTCCCGGAGAGGCAGATACGCAGTATTTT
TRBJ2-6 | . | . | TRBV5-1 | CASSLAGQGWGSGANVLTF | TGCGCCAGCAGCTTGGCCGGGCAGGGCTGGGGCTCTGGGGCCAACGTCCTGACTTTC
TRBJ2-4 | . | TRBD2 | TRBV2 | CASLREGKNIQYF | TGTGCCAGCCTCCGGGAGGGCAAAAACATTCAGTACTTC
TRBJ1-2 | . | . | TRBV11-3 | CASFLPVANYGYTF | TGTGCCAGCTTCTTACCGGTAGCTAACTATGGCTACACCTTC
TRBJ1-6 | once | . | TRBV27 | CASSPTGRLNSPLHF | TGTGCCAGCAGCCCTACAGGGCGACTTAATTCACCCCTCCACTTT
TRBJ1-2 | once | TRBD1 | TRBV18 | CASSPRNTGTGYGYTF | TGTGCCAGCTCACCTCGAAATACAGGGACAGGGTATGGCTACACCTTC
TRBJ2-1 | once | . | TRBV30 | CAWTRVGGTYNEQFF | TGTGCCTGGACTCGCGTCGGTGGAACCTACAATGAGCAGTTCTTC
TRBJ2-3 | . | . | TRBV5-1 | CASSPQRHPSTDTQYF | TGCGCCAGCAGCCCCCAAAGACATCCTAGCACAGATACGCAGTATTTT
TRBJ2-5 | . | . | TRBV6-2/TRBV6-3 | CASSYGQGGETQYF | TGTGCCAGCAGTTACGGGCAGGGAGGAGAGACCCAGTACTTC